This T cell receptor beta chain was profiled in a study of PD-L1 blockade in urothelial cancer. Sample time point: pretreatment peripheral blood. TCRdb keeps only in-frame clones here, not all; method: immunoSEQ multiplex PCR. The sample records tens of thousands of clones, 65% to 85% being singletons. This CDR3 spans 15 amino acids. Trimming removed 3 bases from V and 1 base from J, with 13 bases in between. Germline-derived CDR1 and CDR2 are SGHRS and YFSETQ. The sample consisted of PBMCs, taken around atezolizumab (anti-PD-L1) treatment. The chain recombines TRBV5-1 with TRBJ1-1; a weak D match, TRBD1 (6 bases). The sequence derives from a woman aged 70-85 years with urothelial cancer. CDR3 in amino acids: CASSYGDTGNTEAFF. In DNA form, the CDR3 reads TGCGCCAGCAGCTATGGGGACACTGGGAACACTGAAGCTTTCTTT.